This T cell receptor beta chain was observed in a study of radiotherapy plus CTLA-4 blockade in lung cancer. The germline V gene encodes CDR1 SGHTA and CDR2 FQGNSA. There are 15 residues in the CDR3. V was clipped by 5 bases and J by 5 bases, with 18 bases between them. Generated by immunoSEQ multiplex PCR, the TCRdb table keeps only in-frame clones and is missing some. The table includes tens of thousands of clones, 70% to 85% detected once. To note about this clone: Antigen specificity is unknown.

Study findings and constraints: Radiotherapy was combined with ipilimumab, and tumor-derived TCR clones then expanded in blood.

The V gene is TRBV7-2, the J gene TRBJ2-5, with D hard to call. The source was peripheral blood, collected from a patient treated with radiotherapy plus ipilimumab. This receptor was obtained from a human donor with non-small cell lung cancer who had stable disease on radiotherapy plus ipilimumab. The CDR3 DNA follows: TGTGCCAGCAGCCCCCTTGCGCGAACTTGGGAGACCCAGTACTTC. Protein sequence: CASSPLARTWETQYF.